The subject of this entry is one T cell receptor beta chain. Authors' methods: Estimation of nucleated cell counts relied on the amplification of reference gene primers. Here immunoSEQ multiplex PCR was the method, and the copy in TCRdb shows in-frame clones only, minus some. V, J and clone size are taken as reported in that table, and D and trimming were inferred from the DNA itself. This sample has roughly 80,000 clones, with 88% found just once. This specimen belongs to a study of blood T cell repertoires in COVID-19. Study information: Samples came from the United States, Italy and Spain, spanning acute and convalescent COVID-19. Nucleic acid was either cDNA or gDNA, and it came from T cells, B-cell-depleted T cells, or PBMCs.

Trimming removed 2 bases at V and 5 bases at J, with 13 bases between. The CDR3 length is 15 residues. Germline CDR1 reads KGHSH; CDR2 reads LQKENI. Sequenced input: peripheral blood. The TCR sequence derives from a woman of 80 years or more with acute or convalescent COVID-19. This chain connects TRBV18 to TRBJ1-5; maybe TRBD1 (6 bases). CDR3 DNA sequence: TGTGCCAGCTCACCAGGCAGGGGAGGGGATCAGCCCCAGCATTTT. This translates into CASSPGRGGDQPQHF.